These 15 T cell receptor beta chains share one sample of origin, sequenced in a study of control samples from healthy donors and cancer patients. Profiled with immunoSEQ multiplex PCR; TCRdb holds only in-frame clones, not every one. The table lists approximately 160,000 clones, around 95% of them singletons. The material sequenced was blood. These TCRs come from an older woman in good health.

The chain uses TRBV7-7 and TRBJ2-1, with TRBD2 identical over 13 bases. The CDR3 spans 16 residues. The V and J ends lost 1 base and 8 bases, in that order; junction bases with no gene match: 5. Germline assignment: CDR1 SSHAT and CDR2 FNYEAQ (reference sequence). CDR3 DNA: TGTGCCAGCAGCTTAGGGGGACTAGCGGGGATGGATGAGCAGTTCTTC. It encodes CASSLGGLAGMDEQFF.

This chain links TRBV9 with TRBJ1-2; D gene uncertain. Trimming took off 0 bases at V and 1 base at J, with 13 bases between the two ends. Germline V lookup: CDR1 SGDLS, CDR2 YYNGEE. This CDR3 contains 16 residues. The CDR3 is CASSVDGFGSNYGYTF. CDR3 bases: TGTGCCAGCAGCGTAGATGGTTTTGGCAGTAACTATGGCTACACCTTC.

The rearrangement uses TRBV7-9 and TRBJ1-1; D not resolved. The V gene lost 1 base and the J gene lost 3 bases, with 6 bases spanning the gap. The CDR3 contains 13 residues. Germline V CDR1 and CDR2: SEHNR, FQNEAQ (reference sequence). The CDR3 reads CASSLETHTEAFF. CDR3 nucleotides: TGTGCCAGCAGCTTAGAAACTCACACTGAAGCTTTCTTT. The full variable domain, with the rest looked up from reference TRBV7-9 and TRBJ1-1, is DTGVSQNPRHKITKRGQNVTFRCDPISEHNRLYWYRQTLGQGPEFLTYFQNEAQLEKSRLLSDRFSAERPKGSFSTLEIQRTEQGDSAMYLCASSLETHTEAFFGQGTRLTVV.

The chain recombines TRBV12-2 with TRBJ2-1. TRBV12-2 is marked as a pseudogene. This CDR3 comprises 14 residues. The CDR3 loop is CASRLYPSWDEQFF. The DNA for the CDR3 is TGTGCAAGTCGCCTCTATCCGTCCTGGGACGAGCAGTTCTTC.

The J gene is TRBJ1-2, the V gene TRBV18; TRBD1 matches at 8 bases. Germline CDR1 is KGHSH and CDR2 is LQKENI. Germline trimming cut 6 bases from V and 2 bases from J; bases unmatched to any gene: 8. This CDR3 has 15 amino acids. The chain's CDR3 is CASSPQGATNYGYTF. The CDR3 bases are TGTGCCAGCTCGCCGCAGGGGGCAACCAACTATGGCTACACCTTC.

The chain recombines TRBV27 with TRBJ2-5; D may be TRBD1 (6 bases). The length of the CDR3 is 14 residues. Trimming stripped 6 bases from V and 1 base from J, with 12 bases between. Per germline, CDR1 MNHEY and CDR2 SMNVEV (reference sequence). In nucleotides, the CDR3 is TGTGCCAGCAGAAACCACAGGGTCCAAGAGACCCAGTACTTC. This encodes CASRNHRVQETQYF.

V usage is TRBV4-1 and J usage is TRBJ2-7, with D possibly matching TRBD1 (7 bases). Trimming shortened V by 4 bases and J by 0 bases, and 13 bases separated the two germline ends. CDR3 length: 15 amino acids. The germline gives CDR1 MGHRA, CDR2 YSYEKL. The CDR3 DNA reads TGCGCCAGCAGCCCCCGCCAGGGGGGCTCCTACGAGCAGTACTTC. Translation: CASSPRQGGSYEQYF.

The chain couples TRBV7-9 to TRBJ1-2, with D possibly matching TRBD1 (5 bases). CDR3 length equals 17 residues. Germline V gives CDR1 SEHNR, CDR2 FQNEAQ (reference sequence). Trimming left V 1 base short and J 5 bases short, with 20 bases between. The CDR3 DNA reads as TGTGCCAGCAGCTTAGAGCCTCTGGGACTCGGGGGATATGGCTACACCTTC. Translation gives CASSLEPLGLGGYGYTF. Filled out from reference TRBV7-9 and TRBJ1-2, the complete variable domain reads DTGVSQNPRHKITKRGQNVTFRCDPISEHNRLYWYRQTLGQGPEFLTYFQNEAQLEKSRLLSDRFSAERPKGSFSTLEIQRTEQGDSAMYLCASSLEPLGLGGYGYTFGSGTRLTVV.

This sequence joins TRBV3-1 (or the pseudogene TRBV3-2) and TRBJ2-7; TRBD1 or TRBD2 may be the D gene (5 bases each). This CDR3 has 16 residues. Germline CDR1 reads LGHDT; CDR2 reads YNNKEL (reference sequence). Trimming took 4 bases from V and 4 from J, leaving 20 bases between them. The CDR3 sequence: CASSPRIGGNTYEQYF. The DNA of the CDR3 is TGTGCCAGCAGCCCCCGTATTGGGGGAAATACGTACGAGCAGTACTTC.

This sequence joins TRBV7-6 and TRBJ2-3, with TRBD2 matching 8 bases. Losses at the gene ends were 0 bases for V and 1 base for J; bases not matched to a gene: 9. CDR1 is SGHVS and CDR2 is FNYEAQ in the germline V gene. CDR3 length: 18 amino acids. The CDR3 loop is CASSLASGGQGGTDTQYF. In DNA form, the CDR3 reads TGTGCCAGCAGCTTAGCCTCGGGGGGGCAAGGGGGCACAGATACGCAGTATTTT.

A single count supports this clone. The chain recombines TRBV7-2 with TRBJ2-5; 7 bases are a match to TRBD2. V gave up 1 base and J gave up 5 bases; unmatched junction bases: 7. The V gene's germline CDR1 is SGHTA and CDR2 FQGNSA. The CDR3 contains 15 residues. The CDR3 sequence is CASSLGWGGKETQYF. Here the CDR3 DNA reads TGTGCCAGCAGCTTAGGGTGGGGGGGTAAGGAGACCCAGTACTTC.

J is TRBJ1-5 and V is TRBV15, with TRBD1 matching over 9 bases. Per germline, CDR1 LNHNV and CDR2 YYDKDF (reference sequence). V dropped 5 bases and J dropped 5; count of bases not matched to a gene: 10. This CDR3 region has 16 residues. The CDR3 bases are TGTGCCACCAGCGGTGGCGGACAGGGGATTTATCAGCCCCAGCATTTT. The encoded protein is CATSGGGQGIYQPQHF.

The J gene is TRBJ2-1, the V gene TRBV10-3, with TRBD2 identical over 8 bases. Looked up from germline, CDR1 is ENHRY and CDR2 is SYGVKD. The CDR3 contains 19 residues. V lost 0 bases and J lost 4; bases outside the gene matches: 14. The CDR3 DNA reads TGTGCCATCAGTGAGTCGATTTTTGCGGGGGGACCCCAGTACAATGAGCAGTTCTTC. The encoded protein is CAISESIFAGGPQYNEQFF.

J is TRBJ1-5 and V is TRBV6-5; D ambiguous. Trimming removed 7 bases from V and 3 bases from J, with 13 bases in between. From germline, CDR1 is MNHEY and CDR2 SVGAGI. This CDR3 contains 14 residues. The chain's CDR3 is CASILERDNQPQHF. DNA of the CDR3: TGTGCCAGCATTCTCGAACGGGACAATCAGCCCCAGCATTTT.

CDR3 in amino acids: CASSESDGRGETNEKLFF. CDR3 nucleotides: TGCGCCAGCAGTGAGTCTGATGGGAGGGGGGAAACTAATGAAAAACTGTTTTTT. V is TRBV10-2 and J is TRBJ1-4; D may be TRBD1 (6 bases). Deletions cut 0 bases from V and 1 base from J, with 15 bases between. The CDR3 is 18 residues long. Germline values: CDR1 WSHSY, CDR2 SAAADI.